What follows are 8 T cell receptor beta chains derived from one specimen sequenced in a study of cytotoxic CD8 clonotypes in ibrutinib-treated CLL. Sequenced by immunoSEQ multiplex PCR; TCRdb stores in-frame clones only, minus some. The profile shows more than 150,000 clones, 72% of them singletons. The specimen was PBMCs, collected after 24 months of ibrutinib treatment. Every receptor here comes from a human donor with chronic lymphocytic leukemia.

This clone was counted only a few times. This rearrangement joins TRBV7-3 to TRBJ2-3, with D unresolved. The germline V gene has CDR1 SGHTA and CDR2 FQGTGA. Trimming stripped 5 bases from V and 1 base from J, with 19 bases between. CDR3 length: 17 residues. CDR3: CASSPHGSLIGTDTQYF. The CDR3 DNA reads TGTGCCAGCAGCCCTCACGGCAGCTTAATAGGCACAGATACGCAGTATTTT.

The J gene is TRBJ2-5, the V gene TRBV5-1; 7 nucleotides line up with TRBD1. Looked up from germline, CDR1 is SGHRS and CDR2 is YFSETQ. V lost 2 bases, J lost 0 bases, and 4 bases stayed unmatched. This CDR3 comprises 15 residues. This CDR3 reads CASSLKTGNQETQYF. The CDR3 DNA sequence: TGCGCCAGCAGCTTAAAGACAGGGAACCAAGAGACCCAGTACTTC.

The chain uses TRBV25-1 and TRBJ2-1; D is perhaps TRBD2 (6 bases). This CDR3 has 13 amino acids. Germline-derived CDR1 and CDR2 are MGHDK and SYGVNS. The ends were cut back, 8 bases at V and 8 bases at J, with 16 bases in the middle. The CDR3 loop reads CASQLDGTYEQFF. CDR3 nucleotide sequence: TGTGCCAGCCAACTTGACGGGACTTATGAGCAGTTCTTC.

CDR3 region: CASRQRGNNEQFF. The CDR3 DNA reads TGCGCCAGCAGACAGCGGGGTAACAATGAGCAGTTCTTC. The J gene is TRBJ2-1, the V gene TRBV4-3, with 7 nucleotides matching TRBD2. The CDR3 extends over 13 amino acids. Per germline, CDR1 LGHNA and CDR2 YSLEER. Trimming at V came to 6 bases and at J to 5 bases, leaving 4 bases not matched to a gene.

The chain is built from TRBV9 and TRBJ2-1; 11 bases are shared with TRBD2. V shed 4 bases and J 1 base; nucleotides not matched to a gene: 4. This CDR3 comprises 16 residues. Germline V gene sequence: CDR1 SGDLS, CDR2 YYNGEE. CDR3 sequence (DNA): TGTGCCAGCAGCAGAGGGACTAGCGGATCCTACAATGAGCAGTTCTTC. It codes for CASSRGTSGSYNEQFF.

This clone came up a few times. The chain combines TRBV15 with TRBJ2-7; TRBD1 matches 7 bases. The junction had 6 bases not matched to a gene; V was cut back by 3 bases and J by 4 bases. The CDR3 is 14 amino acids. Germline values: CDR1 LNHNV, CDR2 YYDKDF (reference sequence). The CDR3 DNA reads TGTGCCACCAGCAGTCAACAGGGGAGTTACGAGCAGTACTTC. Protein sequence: CATSSQQGSYEQYF.

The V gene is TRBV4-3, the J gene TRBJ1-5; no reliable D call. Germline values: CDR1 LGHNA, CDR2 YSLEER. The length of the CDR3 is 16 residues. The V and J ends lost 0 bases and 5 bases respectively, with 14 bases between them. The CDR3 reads CASSQDLTRGHQPQHF. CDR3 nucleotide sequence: TGCGCCAGCAGCCAAGATCTTACTCGAGGTCATCAGCCCCAGCATTTT.

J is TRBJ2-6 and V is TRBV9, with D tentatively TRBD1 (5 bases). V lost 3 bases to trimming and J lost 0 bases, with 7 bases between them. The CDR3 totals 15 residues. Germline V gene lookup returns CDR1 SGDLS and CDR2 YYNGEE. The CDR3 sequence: CASSGRVSGANVLTF. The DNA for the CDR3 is TGTGCCAGCAGCGGCAGGGTCTCTGGGGCCAACGTCCTGACTTTC.